Below, 30 T cell receptor beta chains from the same sample are listed, as sequenced in a study of early T cells in non-severe SARS-CoV-2 infection. One entry per CDR3 protein results from TCRdb running MiXCR on the 5' RACE reads. The sample comprises fewer than 40,000 distinct CDR3 sequences, roughly 5.3% of which are singletons, and 20% to 25% rests with the top ten. The sequenced sample was whole blood. The receptors derive from an adult who was a healthcare worker with PCR-confirmed SARS-CoV-2 infection or an uninfected control (not recorded which).

The chain uses TRBV6-4 and TRBJ2-1; 9 bases agree with TRBD2. From germline, CDR1 is MRHNA and CDR2 SNTAGT. The CDR3 has 15 amino acids. The trim removed 3 bases at V and 0 bases at J, leaving 0 bases unmatched. The CDR3 region is CASSEAGGSYNEQFF. The DNA for the CDR3 is TGTGCCAGCAGTGAAGCGGGAGGCTCCTACAATGAGCAGTTCTTC.

This clonotype was seen ten or more times. The CDR3 here is CATSTRPGNTDTQYF. CDR3 in DNA: TGTGCCACCAGCACCCGACCTGGCAACACAGATACGCAGTATTTT. The V call is TRBV15, the J call TRBJ2-3, with D hard to call. Germline V lookup: CDR1 LNHNV, CDR2 YYDKDF (reference sequence). The CDR3 length is 15 residues. With 4 bases removed from V and 2 bases from J, the gap between germline ends came to 13 bases.

This clonotype showed up just a few times. The J gene is TRBJ1-2, the V gene TRBV6-9; 8 bases line up with TRBD1. The CDR3 runs 15 residues. Germline CDR1 is MNHGY and CDR2 is SVAAGI. V shed 6 bases, J shed 8 bases, and the junction held 14 bases outside the gene matches. CDR3 nucleotides: TGTGCCAGCAGACCCTGGACAGGGTGCCCAAGGGGCTACACCTTC. This translates into CASRPWTGCPRGYTF.

With regard to this clonotype: A much larger clone differs from this one at a single base, so this may be a read error. The CDR3 ends on some other residue instead of the conserved phenylalanine or tryptophan, so this is likely a read error. The V and J genes are TRBV20-1 and TRBJ1-4; D perhaps matches TRBD1 (5 bases). V was cut by 5 bases and J by 8 bases, with 15 bases left in between. Germline CDR1 DFQATT, CDR2 SNEGSKA (reference sequence). The CDR3 spans 13 residues. CDR3 nucleotide sequence: TGCAGTGCTCGGGGGACCCCTGACGAAAAACTGTTTTTA. Its translation is CSARGTPDEKLFL.

This clonotype has more than one count but fewer than ten. The gene calls are TRBV7-8 and TRBJ2-7; 9 nucleotides match TRBD1. With V trimmed by 4 bases and J by 1 base, 2 bases remained unmatched. Looked up from germline, CDR1 is SGHVS and CDR2 is FQNEAQ. The CDR3 is 14 amino acids. CDR3 bases: TGTGCCAGCAGCTGGGGACAGGGTTCCTACGAGCAGTACTTC. The encoded protein is CASSWGQGSYEQYF.

The V gene is TRBV5-6, the J gene TRBJ2-3, with 8 bases identical to TRBD2. Per the germline V gene, CDR1 is SGHDT and CDR2 is YYEEEE. The ends lost 0 bases at V and 2 bases at J; junction bases unmatched: 2. There are 15 residues in the CDR3. In nucleotides, the CDR3 is TGTGCCAGCAGCTTGGCGGGAGGGTCCACAGATACGCAGTATTTT. This codes for CASSLAGGSTDTQYF. Looking up the rest from reference TRBV5-6 and TRBJ2-3 gives the full variable domain: DAGVTQSPTHLIKTRGQQVTLRCSPKSGHDTVSWYQQALGQGPQFIFQYYEEEERQRGNFPDRFSGHQFPNYSSELNVNALLLGDSALYLCASSLAGGSTDTQYFGPGTRLTVL.

This clonotype was found a few times. The chain carries TRBV7-9 and TRBJ1-1; 7 positions match TRBD1. Germline CDR1 and CDR2: SEHNR and FQNEAQ (reference sequence). J lost 8 bases, V lost 4 bases, and 7 bases had no gene match. CDR3 size: 13 residues. CDR3 DNA sequence: TGTGCCAGCAGCTCCGACAGGGCCCCCGAAGCTTTCTTT. Translating gives CASSSDRAPEAFF.

The table lists this clonotype with many counts. This chain links TRBV28 with TRBJ2-1; D perhaps matches TRBD2 (6 bases). The CDR3 spans 15 residues. Trimming shortened V by 6 bases and J by 4 bases, and 16 bases separated the two germline ends. Germline assignment: CDR1 MDHEN and CDR2 SYDVKM. CDR3 nucleotides: TGTGCCAGCAGCCAGCCCGGGACTGGATACAATGAGCAGTTCTTC. Translating it yields CASSQPGTGYNEQFF.

This chain links TRBV18 with TRBJ1-2; 8 nucleotides agree with TRBD1. Germline V gene lookup returns CDR1 KGHSH and CDR2 LQKENI. The CDR3 extends over 15 amino acids. V shed 4 bases and J 5 bases; nucleotides not matched to a gene: 9. The CDR3 nucleotides are TGTGCCAGCTCACTTGGACAGGGTCGGACATATGGCTACACCTTC. Protein product: CASSLGQGRTYGYTF.

This clonotype was seen only a few times. V is TRBV19 and J is TRBJ1-2, with 9 positions matching TRBD1. The CDR3 extends over 15 amino acids. Germline V gene data show CDR1 as LNHDA and CDR2 as SQIVND (reference sequence). Trimming at V came to 10 bases and at J to 8 bases, leaving 17 bases not matched to a gene. CDR3 in amino acids: CATRNSGQGLGGYTF. CDR3 DNA sequence: TGTGCCACCCGAAATTCGGGACAGGGTTTGGGGGGCTACACCTTC. The full variable domain, with the rest looked up from reference TRBV19 and TRBJ1-2, is DGGITQSPKYLFRKEGQNVTLSCEQNLNHDAMYWYRQDPGQGLRLIYYSQIVNDFQKGDIAEGYSVSREKKESFPLTVTSAQKNPTAFYLCATRNSGQGLGGYTFGSGTRLTVV.

This clonotype appeared many times. The chain employs TRBV4-1 and TRBJ2-1, with D perhaps assigned TRBD1 or TRBD2 (5 bases each). This CDR3 comprises 16 residues. The V gene lost 3 bases and the J gene lost 7 bases, with 19 bases spanning the gap. Per the germline V gene, CDR1 is MGHRA and CDR2 is YSYEKL. DNA for the CDR3: TGCGCCAGCAGCCAGACCGGGACGACAAGACAGAATGAGCAGTTCTTC. It encodes CASSQTGTTRQNEQFF.

This clonotype occurred many times. V gene TRBV4-2 combines with J gene TRBJ1-2; TRBD1 matches 11 bases. V was pared by 4 bases and J by 4 bases, with 11 bases of the junction left unmatched. Per germline, CDR1 LGHNA and CDR2 YNFKEQ. There are 17 residues in the CDR3. This chain's CDR3 is CASSRGQGAYEGYGYTF. The CDR3 DNA sequence: TGTGCCAGCAGCCGTGGACAGGGGGCCTACGAGGGCTATGGCTACACCTTC.

This clonotype has more than one count but fewer than ten. The genes are TRBV11-2 and TRBJ2-5; D ambiguous. This CDR3 contains 14 residues. The ends were cut back, 5 bases at V and 3 bases at J, with 13 bases in the middle. In germline, CDR1 is SGHAT, CDR2 FQNNGV. This chain's CDR3 is CASSPSGGEETQYF. The CDR3 DNA reads TGTGCCAGCAGCCCGTCAGGTGGGGAAGAGACCCAGTACTTC. The full variable domain, rest sourced from reference TRBV11-2 and TRBJ2-5, is EAGVAQSPRYKIIEKRQSVAFWCNPISGHATLYWYQQILGQGPKLLIQFQNNGVVDDSQLPKDRFSAERLKGVDSTLKIQPAKLEDSAVYLCASSPSGGEETQYFGPGTRLLVL.

Ten or more counts support this clonotype. The chain carries TRBV2 and TRBJ1-2; D is unclear. Germline V gives CDR1 SNHLY, CDR2 FYNNEI. Deletions cut 4 bases from V and 7 bases from J, with 13 bases between. The CDR3 loop spans 13 amino acids. The CDR3 here is CASSGEPIFGYTF. The CDR3 bases are TGTGCCAGCAGTGGCGAACCGATATTTGGCTACACCTTC.

This clonotype was observed a few times. This chain joins TRBV30 and TRBJ1-3; D not certain. The CDR3 has 12 residues. V dropped 2 bases and J dropped 0 bases, with 2 bases sitting between them. In germline, CDR1 is GTSNPN, CDR2 SVGIG (reference sequence). CDR3 sequence reads: CAWSPSGNTIYF. Here the CDR3 DNA reads TGTGCCTGGAGTCCCTCTGGAAACACCATATATTTT. The full variable domain, rest sourced from reference TRBV30 and TRBJ1-3, is SQTIHQWPATLVQPVGSPLSLECTVEGTSNPNLYWYRQAAGRGLQLLFYSVGIGQISSEVPQNLSASRPQDRQFILSSKKLLLSDSGFYLCAWSPSGNTIYFGEGSWLTVV.

The chain has TRBV5-6 and TRBJ2-1, with D possibly TRBD2 on 5 matching bases. The CDR3 has 14 amino acids. Trimming left V 4 bases short and J 2 bases short, with 10 bases between. Germline V gene lookup returns CDR1 SGHDT and CDR2 YYEEEE. The CDR3 sequence is CASSKTRPYNEQFF. CDR3 sequence (DNA): TGTGCCAGCAGCAAAACTAGACCCTACAATGAGCAGTTCTTC. Full variable domain (outside the CDR3, taken from reference TRBV5-6 and TRBJ2-1): DAGVTQSPTHLIKTRGQQVTLRCSPKSGHDTVSWYQQALGQGPQFIFQYYEEEERQRGNFPDRFSGHQFPNYSSELNVNALLLGDSALYLCASSKTRPYNEQFFGPGTRLTVL.

This clonotype was observed many times. The CDR3 DNA sequence: TGTGCCAGCACCACCCAGGGAAGGGGCACAGATACGCAGTATTTT. It codes for CASTTQGRGTDTQYF. This sequence joins TRBV6-1 and TRBJ2-3, with a weak D call TRBD1 (5 bases). The CDR3 contains 15 residues. Germline CDR1 reads MNHNS; CDR2 reads SASEGT. V gave up 7 bases and J gave up 1 base, with 15 bases separating them.

The chain combines TRBV7-9 with TRBJ2-1; 7 bases align to TRBD1. This CDR3 contains 14 residues. CDR1 and CDR2 from the germline V gene are SEHNR and FQNEAQ (reference sequence). V shed 3 bases and J 7 bases; nucleotides not matched to a gene: 6. The CDR3 DNA sequence: TGTGCCAGCAGCTTTCCGGGACAGCCTAATGAGCAGTTCTTC. The encoded protein is CASSFPGQPNEQFF.

This clonotype came up many times. This chain connects TRBV6-2 or TRBV6-3 to TRBJ2-1; 14 bases line up with TRBD2. Germline V gene data show CDR1 as MNHEY and CDR2 as SVGEGT. This CDR3 contains 18 residues. The junction had 8 bases not matched to a gene; V was cut back by 2 bases and J by 5 bases. The CDR3, as DNA: TGTGCCAGCAGTTACCCTCGGACTAGCGGGGGGTCTAACAATGAGCAGTTCTTC. It is translated as CASSYPRTSGGSNNEQFF.

This clonotype showed up many times. The chain couples TRBV2 to TRBJ2-7; D is unclear. The germline V gene has CDR1 SNHLY and CDR2 FYNNEI. This CDR3 has 13 amino acids. Trimming took off 4 bases at V and 7 bases at J, with 14 bases between the two ends. This CDR3 reads CASSGRKTGEQYF. In DNA, the CDR3 is TGTGCCAGCAGTGGCCGGAAAACCGGGGAGCAGTACTTC.

This clonotype occurred many times. The rearrangement links TRBV19 to TRBJ2-5; D is perhaps TRBD1 (6 bases). Germline CDR1 reads LNHDA; CDR2 reads SQIVND (reference sequence). This CDR3 spans 12 amino acids. The V end lost 5 bases, the J end lost 4 bases, and 8 bases lay between the germline ends. CDR3 in amino acids: CASSVQGETQYF. The CDR3 DNA is TGTGCCAGTAGTGTACAGGGAGAGACCCAGTACTTC.

This clonotype was picked up many times. V usage is TRBV6-5 and J usage is TRBJ1-1; the D gene is possibly TRBD1 (5 bases). V was cut by 0 bases and J by 5 bases, with 13 bases left in between. The germline V gene encodes CDR1 MNHEY and CDR2 SVGAGI. This CDR3 comprises 15 residues. The CDR3 reads CASSYSTGVWTEAFF. The CDR3 DNA reads as TGTGCCAGCAGTTACTCGACGGGGGTTTGGACTGAAGCTTTCTTT.

Many counts were recorded for this clonotype. The chain links TRBV30 to TRBJ1-2; 9 bases are shared with TRBD1. The CDR3 consists of 14 residues. After removal of 7 bases from V and 4 bases from J, the junction contained 10 bases not matched to a gene. CDR1 GTSNPN and CDR2 SVGIG come from the germline V gene (reference sequence). The CDR3 DNA sequence: TGTGCCTCCCGCCGGAGGGACAGGGTCTATGGCTACACCTTC. This gives the protein CASRRRDRVYGYTF.

This clonotype came up many times. V usage is TRBV9 and J usage is TRBJ2-1; possible D gene TRBD2, 6 bases. The V end was cut by 3 bases, the J end by 3 bases, with 16 bases between. CDR3 size: 16 residues. Germline assignment: CDR1 SGDLS and CDR2 YYNGEE. CDR3 coding DNA: TGTGCCAGCAGCGCCCCACAACGCGGGAACTACAATGAGCAGTTCTTC. Translation: CASSAPQRGNYNEQFF.

Ten or more counts support this clonotype. The genes are TRBV20-1 and TRBJ2-3, with 9 bases that match TRBD2. V gave up 6 bases and J gave up 6 bases; unmatched junction bases: 4. This CDR3 is built from 12 residues. Germline V gives CDR1 DFQATT, CDR2 SNEGSKA (reference sequence). This chain's CDR3 is CSAASGDDTQYF. Written as DNA, the CDR3 is TGCAGTGCGGCTAGCGGGGATGATACGCAGTATTTT.

This clonotype was counted between two and nine times. J is TRBJ2-1 and V is TRBV7-6, with TRBD2 as a possible D gene (5 bases). The V and J ends lost 1 base and 0 bases respectively, with 16 bases between them. This CDR3 spans 18 amino acids. CDR1 is SGHVS, CDR2 FNYEAQ, per germline. The CDR3 reads CASSLVAGHQSSYNEQFF. The CDR3 bases are TGTGCCAGCAGCTTAGTTGCGGGCCATCAGAGCTCCTACAATGAGCAGTTCTTC.

The genes are TRBV5-6 and TRBJ1-1; D remains unclear. V dropped 4 bases and J dropped 8 bases, with 18 bases sitting between them. Germline V gene lookup returns CDR1 SGHDT and CDR2 YYEEEE. There are 14 residues in the CDR3. The CDR3 DNA reads as TGTGCCAGCAGCCCACGGGAGGGAAATTCCGAAGCTTTCTTT. Its protein product is CASSPREGNSEAFF.

The CDR3 protein is CSARQGTGYEQYF. CDR3 bases: TGCAGTGCCAGACAAGGGACAGGCTACGAGCAGTACTTC. The J gene is TRBJ2-7, the V gene TRBV20-1, with 8 bases that match TRBD1. This CDR3 spans 13 amino acids. V shed 6 bases, J shed 3 bases, and the junction held 7 bases outside the gene matches. Germline V gene data show CDR1 as DFQATT and CDR2 as SNEGSKA (reference sequence).

This clonotype was counted ten times or more. The CDR3 sequence is CASSPPMTGASGVQFF. The DNA for the CDR3 is TGTGCCAGCAGTCCCCCGATGACAGGGGCGAGTGGTGTGCAGTTCTTC. This rearrangement joins TRBV6-2 or TRBV6-3 to TRBJ2-1, with TRBD1 matching over 8 bases. The germline CDR1 and CDR2 sequences are MNHEY and SVGEGT. Losses at the gene ends were 5 bases for V and 12 bases for J; bases not matched to a gene: 18. The CDR3 loop spans 16 amino acids.

In regard to this clonotype: The junction does not match germline at one end; this may be a read error. V usage is TRBV18 and J usage is TRBJ1-1; the D is unclear. This CDR3 contains 13 residues. Germline-derived CDR1 and CDR2 are KGHSH and LQKENI. The CDR3 reads CASSPQTNTEAFF. The CDR3 DNA reads TGTGCCAGCTCGCCACAGACGAACACTGAAGCTTTCTTT.